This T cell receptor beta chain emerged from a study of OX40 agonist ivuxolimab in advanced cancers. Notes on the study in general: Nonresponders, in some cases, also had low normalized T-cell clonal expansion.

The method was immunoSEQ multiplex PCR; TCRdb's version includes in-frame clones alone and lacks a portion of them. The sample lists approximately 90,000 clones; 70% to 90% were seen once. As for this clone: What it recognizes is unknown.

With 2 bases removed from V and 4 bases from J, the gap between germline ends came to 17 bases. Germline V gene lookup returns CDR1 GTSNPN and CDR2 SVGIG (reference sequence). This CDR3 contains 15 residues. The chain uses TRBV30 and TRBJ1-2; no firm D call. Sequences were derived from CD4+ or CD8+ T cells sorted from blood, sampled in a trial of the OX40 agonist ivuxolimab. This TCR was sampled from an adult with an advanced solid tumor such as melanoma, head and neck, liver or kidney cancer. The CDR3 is CAWSPSGGASYGYTF. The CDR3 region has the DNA TGTGCCTGGAGTCCCTCGGGCGGAGCGAGCTATGGCTACACCTTC.